The clone carrying this TCR beta chain was observed a few times. MiXCR, run by TCRdb on the 5' RACE reads, gives a single entry per CDR3 protein. Here the sample spans 100,000 to 150,000 distinct CDR3 sequences, roughly an eighth being singletons. This CDR3 region has 15 residues. Trimming removed 8 bases at V and 6 bases at J, with 20 bases between. This sample was taken from a study of CD8 T cells in ankylosing spondylitis. The sequence was collected from a female donor with ankylosing spondylitis or in good health (not recorded which). The chain combines TRBV12-3 or TRBV12-4 with TRBJ2-1; possible D gene TRBD1, 6 bases. Sequenced: blood, either unsorted or a sorted T cell fraction (not recorded which). Here the CDR3 reads CASDLQGRGTNEQFF. The CDR3 region has the DNA TGTGCCAGCGATCTACAGGGAAGGGGCACCAATGAGCAGTTCTTC.